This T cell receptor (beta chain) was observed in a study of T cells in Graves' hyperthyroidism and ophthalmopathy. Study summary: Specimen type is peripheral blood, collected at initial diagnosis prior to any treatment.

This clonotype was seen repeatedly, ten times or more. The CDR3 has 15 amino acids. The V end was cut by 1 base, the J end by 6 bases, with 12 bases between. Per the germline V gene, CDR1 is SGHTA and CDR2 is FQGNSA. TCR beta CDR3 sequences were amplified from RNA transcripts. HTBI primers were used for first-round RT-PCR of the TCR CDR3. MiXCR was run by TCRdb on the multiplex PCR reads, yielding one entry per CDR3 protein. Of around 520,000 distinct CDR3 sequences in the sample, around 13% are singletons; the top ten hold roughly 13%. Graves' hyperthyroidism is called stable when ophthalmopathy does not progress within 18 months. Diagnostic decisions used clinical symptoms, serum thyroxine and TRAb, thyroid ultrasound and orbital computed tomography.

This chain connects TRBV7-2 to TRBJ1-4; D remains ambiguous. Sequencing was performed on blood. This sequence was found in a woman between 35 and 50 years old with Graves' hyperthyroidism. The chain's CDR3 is CASSLDGVEYEKLFF. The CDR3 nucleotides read TGTGCCAGCAGCTTAGATGGGGTGGAATATGAAAAACTGTTTTTT.